Below are 18 T cell receptor beta chains sequenced from a single sample in a study of blood T cell repertoires in COVID-19. Assay: immunoSEQ multiplex PCR; the TCRdb copy retains only in-frame clones and omits some. In the table there are about 39,000 clones, around 85% of which are singletons. Sequences were obtained from peripheral blood. The receptor set was obtained from a human donor in a cohort sampled during active COVID-19.

The chain has TRBV5-1 and TRBJ1-1, with D hard to call. Per the germline V gene, CDR1 is SGHRS and CDR2 is YFSETQ. V lost 2 bases and J lost 3, with 14 bases in between. The CDR3 extends over 15 amino acids. The CDR3 region is CASSFEGPVDTEAFF. CDR3 nucleotide sequence: TGCGCCAGCAGCTTCGAGGGTCCGGTGGACACTGAAGCTTTCTTT.

The chain couples TRBV10-3 to TRBJ1-3, with TRBD1 matching over 10 bases. With 4 bases clipped from V and 2 bases from J, the junction kept 2 bases outside the gene matches. Germline CDR1 reads ENHRY; CDR2 reads SYGVKD. The CDR3 length is 15 residues. The CDR3 coding sequence is TGTGCCATCAGTGTTGGACAGGGGGCTGGAAACACCATATATTTT. Encoded protein: CAISVGQGAGNTIYF.

This clone was seen more than once but under ten times. The chain couples TRBV18 to TRBJ2-7; tentatively, D is TRBD1 (5 bases). CDR3 size: 14 residues. Trimming took 4 bases from V and 3 from J, leaving 13 bases between them. Per germline, CDR1 KGHSH and CDR2 LQKENI. For the CDR3, the DNA is TGTGCCAGCTCACTACAGGACGAACGCTACGAGCAGTACTTC. Amino acids: CASSLQDERYEQYF.

The chain joins TRBV6-5 to TRBJ1-1; 9 nucleotides align to TRBD1. Germline-derived CDR1 and CDR2 are MNHEY and SVGAGI. The CDR3 has 15 residues. After removal of 6 bases from V and 8 bases from J, the junction contained 13 bases not matched to a gene. The CDR3 DNA follows: TGTGCCAGCAGAAGGGACAGGGCCTTATCCCCCGAAGCTTTCTTT. The encoded protein is CASRRDRALSPEAFF.

The chain joins TRBV30 to TRBJ1-6; D is unclear. The germline gives CDR1 GTSNPN, CDR2 SVGIG (reference sequence). Trimming took off 0 bases at V and 4 bases at J, with 10 bases between the two ends. CDR3 length: 15 amino acids. In DNA form, the CDR3 reads TGTGCCTGGAGTGTTTCAGCGACTTATAATTCACCCCTCCACTTT. This sequence encodes CAWSVSATYNSPLHF. Variable domain in full (rest from reference TRBV30 and TRBJ1-6): SQTIHQWPATLVQPVGSPLSLECTVEGTSNPNLYWYRQAAGRGLQLLFYSVGIGQISSEVPQNLSASRPQDRQFILSSKKLLLSDSGFYLCAWSVSATYNSPLHFGNGTRLTVT.

The rearrangement links TRBV7-9 to TRBJ2-4, with D possibly being TRBD2 (6 bases). V was pared by 7 bases and J by 7 bases, with 14 bases between. CDR1 and CDR2 from the germline V gene are SEHNR and FQNEAQ (reference sequence). The CDR3 extends over 13 amino acids. Here the CDR3 reads CASTIGGSNIQYF. The CDR3 nucleotides are TGTGCCAGCACCATTGGGGGGTCCAACATTCAGTACTTC.

This clone appeared a few times. The chain recombines TRBV2 with TRBJ1-5; D possibly corresponds to TRBD1 (6 bases). Looked up from germline, CDR1 is SNHLY and CDR2 is FYNNEI. V lost 4 bases to trimming and J lost 12 bases, with 19 bases between them. CDR3 length: 14 residues. This CDR3 reads CASSGGQPPVLQHF. The CDR3 DNA reads TGTGCCAGCAGTGGCGGACAGCCCCCCGTACTCCAGCATTTT.

The chain uses TRBV9 and TRBJ2-3; 7 bases agree with TRBD2. With V trimmed by 4 bases and J by 2 bases, 7 bases remained unmatched. The CDR3 consists of 15 residues. Germline CDR1 reads SGDLS; CDR2 reads YYNGEE. The CDR3 DNA reads TGTGCCAGCAGCTCGGAAGCGGGGTCCACAGATACGCAGTATTTT. Its protein product is CASSSEAGSTDTQYF.

This clone was observed a handful of times. This chain joins TRBV11-1 and TRBJ2-1; 7 nucleotides align to TRBD1. Germline V gene data show CDR1 as SGHAT and CDR2 as FQDESV (reference sequence). This CDR3 comprises 14 residues. After removal of 6 bases from V and 5 bases from J, the junction contained 7 bases not matched to a gene. The CDR3 region is CASRRTQGNNEQFF. The CDR3 nucleotides are TGTGCCAGCAGGCGCACACAGGGGAACAATGAGCAGTTCTTC.

A few counts support this clone. The chain carries TRBV6-5 and TRBJ2-7; 7 bases match TRBD2. Unmatched junction bases numbered 5, after V lost 6 bases and J lost 0 bases. The germline gives CDR1 MNHEY, CDR2 SVGAGI. This CDR3 is 14 amino acids long. Here the CDR3 DNA reads TGTGCCAGCAGCTCAAGCGGGACCTCCTACGAGCAGTACTTC. Translating gives CASSSSGTSYEQYF.

The chain links TRBV27 to TRBJ1-2; a weak D match, TRBD1 (5 bases). This CDR3 has 16 residues. Trimming removed 3 bases from V and 0 bases from J, with 14 bases in between. Germline V gives CDR1 MNHEY, CDR2 SMNVEV (reference sequence). CDR3 coding DNA: TGTGCCAGCAGTTTTTTGGGGGGGAGAGCTAACTATGGCTACACCTTC. It is translated as CASSFLGGRANYGYTF.

This clone was observed a handful of times. The chain combines TRBV20-1 with TRBJ2-2; TRBD1 matches at 7 bases. V was pared by 3 bases and J by 1 base, with 5 bases of the junction left unmatched. Germline values: CDR1 DFQATT, CDR2 SNEGSKA (reference sequence). This CDR3 has 15 amino acids. CDR3 coding DNA: TGCAGTGCTAGTCAAGGGGGCGTGAACACCGGGGAGCTGTTTTTT. Translation: CSASQGGVNTGELFF.

The chain couples TRBV5-1 to TRBJ2-5, with 7 bases that match TRBD2. This CDR3 comprises 15 residues. After removal of 1 base from V and 4 bases from J, the junction contained 7 bases not matched to a gene. Germline V gives CDR1 SGHRS, CDR2 YFSETQ. This CDR3 reads CASSLQRGEGETQYF. As DNA, the CDR3 is TGCGCCAGCAGCTTGCAGCGGGGAGAGGGAGAGACCCAGTACTTC.

The V gene is TRBV9, the J gene TRBJ2-1, with 8 bases lining up with TRBD2. V dropped 4 bases and J dropped 4; count of bases not matched to a gene: 4. Germline assignment: CDR1 SGDLS and CDR2 YYNGEE. There are 14 residues in the CDR3. In DNA form, the CDR3 reads TGTGCCAGCAGCCCGGGACTAGTTTACAATGAGCAGTTCTTC. Translated: CASSPGLVYNEQFF.

CDR3 nucleotide sequence: TGTGCCACCAGTGATCTTGTTAGCGGGAGAGGCGACAATGAGCAGTTCTTC. It yields the protein CATSDLVSGRGDNEQFF. The V and J genes are TRBV24-1 and TRBJ2-1, with 9 bases aligning to TRBD2. The ends lost 3 bases at V and 5 bases at J; junction bases unmatched: 10. The CDR3 is made up of 17 amino acids. In germline, CDR1 is KGHDR, CDR2 SFDVKD.

The chain employs TRBV5-4 and TRBJ2-3; 10 bases are shared with TRBD2. V gave up 4 bases and J gave up 0 bases; unmatched junction bases: 14. Germline lookup yields CDR1 SGHNT and CDR2 YYREEE (reference sequence). The CDR3 is 19 residues long. The CDR3 here is CASSREPGVAGGSTDTQYF. CDR3 nucleotide sequence: TGTGCCAGCAGCAGAGAACCCGGAGTAGCGGGAGGTAGCACAGATACGCAGTATTTT.

The chain recombines TRBV2 with TRBJ1-1, with 7 bases identical to TRBD1. This CDR3 region has 16 residues. Germline-derived CDR1 and CDR2 are SNHLY and FYNNEI. The junction had 7 bases not matched to a gene; V was cut back by 2 bases and J by 1 base. CDR3 DNA: TGTGCCAGCAGTGAAATCAGAGGGGGCTCGAACACTGAAGCTTTCTTT. Amino acid sequence: CASSEIRGGSNTEAFF.

This chain joins TRBV21-1 and TRBJ1-3; the D call TRBD1 from the table was never checked on the DNA. TRBV21-1 is a known pseudogene. This CDR3 has 19 residues. In nucleotides, the CDR3 is TGTGCCAGCAGTAAAAAAGGGTGGGACAGGATATACTCTGGAAACACCATATATTTT. Translating gives CASSKKGWDRIYSGNTIYF.